One and the same sample provided the 7 T cell receptor beta chains below, sequenced in a study of CD8 T cells in Susac syndrome (dated by TCRdb to about 2019). The library relied on the immunoSEQ multiplex PCR assay. RNA was extracted using the RNeasy kit, and roughly 0.45 to 1 microgram was reverse transcribed with random hexamers. Through fastp at Q25 and MiXCR, TCRdb rebuilt clones from the public reads, retaining in-frame beta chains. Entries are consolidated by CDR3 protein sequence, retaining the most common genes and DNA. This sample has 350,000 to 550,000 distinct CDR3 sequences in its table, and approximately 85% of those were observed once. The top ten clonotypes cover under 0.15% of the sample. Input material: CD8+ T cells from PBMCs. The receptors were sampled from a human donor with multiple sclerosis.

The chain's CDR3 is CASSRDRVYDEQYF. For the CDR3, the DNA is TGTGCCAGCAGCCGGGACAGGGTTTACGACGAGCAGTACTTC. The rearrangement links TRBV9 to TRBJ2-7; 9 bases agree with TRBD1. The CDR3 totals 14 residues. Per germline, CDR1 SGDLS and CDR2 YYNGEE. Trimming removed 4 bases from V and 5 bases from J; junction bases left unmatched: 7.

The chain couples TRBV5-1 to TRBJ2-3; D is perhaps TRBD1 (5 bases). V was pared by 0 bases and J by 1 base, with 9 bases between. CDR1 is SGHRS and CDR2 is YFSETQ in the germline V gene. This CDR3 is 15 amino acids long. This chain's CDR3 is CASSLESRGTDTQYF. In nucleotides, the CDR3 is TGCGCCAGCAGCTTGGAGTCCAGGGGCACAGATACGCAGTATTTT.

The chain uses TRBV29-1 and TRBJ1-2; possible D gene TRBD1, 5 bases. Per the germline V gene, CDR1 is SQVTM and CDR2 is ANQGSEA. Deletions cut 0 bases from V and 12 bases from J, with 11 bases between. The CDR3 is made up of 11 amino acids. The CDR3 nucleotides are TGCAGCGTTGAAGACCAGGGTTCCCACACCTTC. Its protein product is CSVEDQGSHTF.

This clonotype was seen just once. This chain joins TRBV6-6 and TRBJ1-1, with D unresolved. The ends were cut back, 5 bases at V and 4 bases at J, with 20 bases in the middle. Germline CDR1 is MNHNY and CDR2 is SVGAGI (reference sequence). The CDR3 runs 16 residues. CDR3 amino acids: CASSPYRVFEGTEAFF. The CDR3 DNA follows: TGTGCCAGCAGTCCATATCGGGTTTTTGAGGGCACTGAAGCTTTCTTT.

The chain carries TRBV12-3 or TRBV12-4 and TRBJ1-1; the D gene is possibly TRBD1 (5 bases). V dropped 10 bases and J dropped 1 base, with 13 bases sitting between them. CDR3 size: 13 residues. The CDR3 region has the DNA TGTGCCAACACGTTGACAGAGAACACTGAAGCTTTCTTT. Translation: CANTLTENTEAFF.

The rearrangement links TRBV2 to TRBJ1-2, with TRBD1 as a possible D gene (5 bases). In germline, CDR1 is SNHLY, CDR2 FYNNEI. The CDR3 spans 13 residues. Trimming cost V 4 bases and J 8 bases, with 14 bases left between them. The CDR3 loop is CASSAGGWGGYTF. The CDR3 DNA reads as TGTGCCAGCAGTGCTGGGGGTTGGGGAGGCTACACCTTC.

V is TRBV10-3 and J is TRBJ2-7, with D maybe TRBD1 (5 bases). V gave up 6 bases and J gave up 0 bases, with 9 bases separating them. The CDR3 consists of 13 residues. Germline V gene lookup returns CDR1 ENHRY and CDR2 SYGVKD. CDR3 sequence reads: CAIRIGDSYEQYF. The CDR3 DNA is TGTGCCATCAGAATAGGGGACTCCTACGAGCAGTACTTC.